This TCR beta chain is drawn from a study of regulatory T cells in long-lasting Graves disease. The TCR beta library used iRepertoire HTBI primers with Arm-PCR amplification of CDR3. Using its own MiXCR run on the multiplex PCR reads, TCRdb lists one record per CDR3 protein. The table shows approximately 400,000 distinct CDR3 sequences, with 15% to 18% occurring only once. The time point here: newly diagnosed GD, antithyroid drugs for less than 3 months. From PBMCs, RNA was extracted and then used to make the TCR library. Between the trimmed V and J ends, which lost 4 bases and 10 bases, there was a span of 16 bases. This CDR3 region has 13 residues. CDR1 and CDR2 (germline): SGHTA, FQGNSA. This clonotype was picked up many times.

Sequencing used peripheral blood mononuclear cells (PBMCs), obtained at new diagnosis, from a patient treated with antithyroid drugs. The chain has TRBV7-2 and TRBJ2-5; a possible D gene is TRBD2 (7 bases). The receptor was derived from a female donor with Graves disease. The CDR3 coding sequence is TGTGCCAGCAGCTCCTACCAGGGGAGGGACCAGTACTTC. Translation gives CASSSYQGRDQYF.